Sequencing of this TCR beta chain was carried out in a study of T cells in Graves' hyperthyroidism and ophthalmopathy. Amplification of TCR beta CDR3 regions was performed using RNA transcripts as template. Researchers ran a first-round RT-PCR on the TCR CDR3 using the HTBI primer set. MiXCR was run by TCRdb on the multiplex PCR reads, yielding one entry per CDR3 protein. This sample has some 500,000 distinct CDR3 sequences, with around 22% found just once. Germline-derived CDR1 and CDR2 are KGHSH and LQKENI. The CDR3 has 15 residues. The V gene lost 3 bases and the J gene lost 4 bases, with 15 bases spanning the gap.

The sequenced material came from blood. The source of this sequence is a woman aged 25 to 39 with Graves' ophthalmopathy. The chain joins TRBV18 to TRBJ1-1, with D perhaps TRBD1 (6 bases). The CDR3, as DNA: TGTGCCAGCTCACCCGAAGGGGGGGGAAGCACTGAAGCTTTCTTT. Protein product: CASSPEGGGSTEAFF.